This TCR beta chain was recorded in a study of T cell responses to AZD1222 COVID-19 vaccine. Method: immunoSEQ multiplex PCR; TCRdb's copy keeps in-frame clones and lacks some. The profile shows under 50,000 clones, approximately 90% of them singletons. V was pared by 11 bases and J by 0 bases, with 9 bases between. Germline V CDR1 and CDR2: SGHAT, FQNNGV. The CDR3 loop spans 12 amino acids. V gene TRBV11-2 combines with J gene TRBJ2-3; D gene ambiguous. The sequence came from an adult who received the AZD1222 COVID-19 vaccine. The source material was peripheral blood, sampled 28 days after the second AZD1222 dose. The CDR3 coding sequence is TGTGCCTCGCAACAGAGCACAGATACGCAGTATTTT. Amino acids: CASQQSTDTQYF.